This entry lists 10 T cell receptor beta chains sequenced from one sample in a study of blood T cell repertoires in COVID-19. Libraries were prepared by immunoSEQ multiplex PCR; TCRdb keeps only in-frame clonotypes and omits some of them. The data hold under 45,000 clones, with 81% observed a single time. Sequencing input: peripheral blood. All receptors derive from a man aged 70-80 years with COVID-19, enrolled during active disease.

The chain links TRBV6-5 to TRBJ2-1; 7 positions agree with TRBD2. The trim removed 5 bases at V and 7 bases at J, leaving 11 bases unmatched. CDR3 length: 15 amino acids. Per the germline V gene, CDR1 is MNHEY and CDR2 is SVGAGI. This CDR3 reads CASSHGRDYWNEQFF. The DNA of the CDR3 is TGTGCCAGCAGTCACGGCCGGGACTATTGGAATGAGCAGTTCTTC.

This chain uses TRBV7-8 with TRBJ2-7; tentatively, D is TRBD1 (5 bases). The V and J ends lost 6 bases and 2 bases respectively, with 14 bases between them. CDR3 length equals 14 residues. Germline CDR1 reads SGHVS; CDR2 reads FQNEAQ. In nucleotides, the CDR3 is TGTGCCAGCAGAAGAGACAGAGCCGCCTACGAGCAGTACTTC. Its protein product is CASRRDRAAYEQYF.

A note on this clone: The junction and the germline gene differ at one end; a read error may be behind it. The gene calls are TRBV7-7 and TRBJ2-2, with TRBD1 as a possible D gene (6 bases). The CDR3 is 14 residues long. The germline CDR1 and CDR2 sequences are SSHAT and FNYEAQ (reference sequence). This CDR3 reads CASSPDRNTGELFF. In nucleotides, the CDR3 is TGTGCTAGCAGCCCGGACAGAAACACCGGGGAGCTGTTTTTT. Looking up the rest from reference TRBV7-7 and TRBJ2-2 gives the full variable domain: GAGVSQSPRYKVTKRGQDVTLRCDPISSHATLYWYQQALGQGPEFLTYFNYEAQPDKSGLPSDRFSAERPEGSISTLTIQRTEQRDSAMYRCASSPDRNTGELFFGEGSRLTVL.

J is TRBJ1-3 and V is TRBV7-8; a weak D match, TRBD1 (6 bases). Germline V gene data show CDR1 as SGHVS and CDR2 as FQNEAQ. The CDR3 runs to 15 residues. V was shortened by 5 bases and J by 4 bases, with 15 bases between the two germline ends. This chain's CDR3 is CASSPPGGLGNTIYF. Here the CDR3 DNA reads TGTGCCAGCAGCCCTCCCGGGGGGCTGGGAAACACCATATATTTT.

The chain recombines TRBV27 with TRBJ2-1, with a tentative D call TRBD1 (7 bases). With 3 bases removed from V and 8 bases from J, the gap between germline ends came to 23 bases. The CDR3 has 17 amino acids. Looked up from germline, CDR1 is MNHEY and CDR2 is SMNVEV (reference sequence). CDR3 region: CASSLGGRGGSEDEQFF. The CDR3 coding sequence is TGTGCCAGCAGTTTGGGGGGTAGAGGGGGCAGCGAAGATGAGCAGTTCTTC.

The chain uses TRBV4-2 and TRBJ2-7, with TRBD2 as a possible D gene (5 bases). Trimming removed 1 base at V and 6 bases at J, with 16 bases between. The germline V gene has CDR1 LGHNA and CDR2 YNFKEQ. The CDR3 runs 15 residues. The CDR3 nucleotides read TGTGCCAGCAGCCAAGGGGTAGGGCTAGCAAGCGAGCAGTACTTC. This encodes CASSQGVGLASEQYF.

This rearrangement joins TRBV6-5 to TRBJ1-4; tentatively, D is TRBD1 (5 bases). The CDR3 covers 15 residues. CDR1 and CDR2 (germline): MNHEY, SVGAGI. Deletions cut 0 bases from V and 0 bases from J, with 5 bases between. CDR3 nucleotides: TGTGCCAGCAGTTACTCACAGGCAACTAATGAAAAACTGTTTTTT. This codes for CASSYSQATNEKLFF.

CDR3 sequence: CASSPSQDSPLHF. For the CDR3, the DNA is TGTGCCAGCAGCCCATCACAGGATTCACCCCTCCACTTT. This chain joins TRBV11-2 and TRBJ1-6, with D tentatively TRBD1 (5 bases). The V gene lost 5 bases and the J gene lost 8 bases, with 10 bases spanning the gap. The CDR3 covers 13 residues. Germline CDR1 and CDR2: SGHAT and FQNNGV.

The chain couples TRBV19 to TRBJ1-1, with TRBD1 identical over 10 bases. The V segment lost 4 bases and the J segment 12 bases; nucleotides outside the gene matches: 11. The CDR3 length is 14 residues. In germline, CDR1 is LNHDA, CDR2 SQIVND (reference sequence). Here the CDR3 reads CASSTSGTGEFTFF. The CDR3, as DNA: TGTGCCAGTAGTACCTCCGGGACAGGGGAATTTACTTTCTTT.

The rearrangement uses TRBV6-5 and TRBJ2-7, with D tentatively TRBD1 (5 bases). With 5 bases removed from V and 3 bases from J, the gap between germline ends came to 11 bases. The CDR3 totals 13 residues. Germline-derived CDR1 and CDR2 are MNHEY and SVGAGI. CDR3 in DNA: TGTGCCAGCAGTCACGACAGAAACTACGAGCAGTACTTC. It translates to CASSHDRNYEQYF.